This entry lists 27 T cell receptor beta chains sequenced from one sample in a study of glioma-infiltrating T cells after dendritic cell vaccination (dated by TCRdb to the mid-2010s). Library preparation employed the immunoSEQ multiplex PCR assay. Sourced from immuneACCESS, this table was stored by TCRdb with only in-frame sequences that have V and J called. A share of the clones is absent; for the studies checked, an unresolved V gene accounts for under half, and the remainder has no known explanation. This sample comprises about 94,000 clones, 80% of them detected only once. The top ten constitute approximately 5.4% of the sample. This sample's time point label indicates: after dendritic cell vaccination, including at tumor progression/relapse. Sequences were derived from blood, sampled after dendritic cell vaccination. These receptors came from a human donor with glioblastoma.

The chain uses TRBV19 and TRBJ2-3; D gene ambiguous. CDR3 length: 15 amino acids. The germline gives CDR1 LNHDA, CDR2 SQIVND (reference sequence). With 3 bases removed from V and 2 bases from J, the gap between germline ends came to 12 bases. The CDR3 nucleotides read TGTGCCAGTAGTATCGGTGGTCTAATCACAGATACGCAGTATTTT. Translation gives CASSIGGLITDTQYF.

This clone was detected only a few times. CDR3 DNA: TGTGCCATCAGTGAGTCGACAGGGGAAGCTTTCTTT. Translating gives CAISESTGEAFF. The chain carries TRBV10-3 and TRBJ1-1, with 7 bases matching TRBD1. CDR3 length: 12 residues. Germline loops: CDR1 ENHRY, CDR2 SYGVKD. V lost 0 bases, J lost 8 bases, and 0 bases stayed unmatched.

The table lists this clone with a few counts. The genes are TRBV18 and TRBJ2-7; no reliable D call. The CDR3 is 15 residues long. Per the germline V gene, CDR1 is KGHSH and CDR2 is LQKENI. V was pared by 0 bases and J by 2 bases, with 11 bases between. Here the CDR3 reads CASSPPRNSPYEQYF. CDR3 sequence (DNA): TGTGCCAGCTCACCACCGCGCAATTCACCCTACGAGCAGTACTTC.

The table lists this clone with a count of one. The chain joins TRBV9 to TRBJ2-2; the D gene is possibly TRBD1 (6 bases). From germline, CDR1 is SGDLS and CDR2 YYNGEE. V shed 5 bases and J shed 4 bases, with 9 bases lying between them. There are 13 residues in the CDR3. CDR3 amino acids: CASRKGVTGELFF. CDR3 in DNA: TGTGCCAGCAGGAAGGGGGTCACCGGGGAGCTGTTTTTT.

This chain connects TRBV9 to TRBJ2-7; D is possibly TRBD2 (6 bases). V was pared by 0 bases and J by 5 bases, with 12 bases between. This CDR3 comprises 14 residues. Looked up from germline, CDR1 is SGDLS and CDR2 is YYNGEE. In DNA form, the CDR3 reads TGTGCCAGCAGCGTAGCGGGGGTTGGAGACGAGCAGTACTTC. Amino acid sequence: CASSVAGVGDEQYF.

The V and J genes are TRBV15 and TRBJ2-7, with TRBD1 matching 8 bases. The CDR3 spans 16 residues. The ends lost 1 base at V and 1 base at J; junction bases unmatched: 6. Looked up from germline, CDR1 is LNHNV and CDR2 is YYDKDF (reference sequence). The CDR3, as DNA: TGTGCCACCAGCAGAGCCCGGACAGGGCGGTCCTACGAGCAGTACTTC. Protein product: CATSRARTGRSYEQYF.

The chain links TRBV18 to TRBJ1-3; 9 bases match TRBD1. From germline, CDR1 is KGHSH and CDR2 LQKENI. This CDR3 contains 15 residues. The ends lost 4 bases at V and 2 bases at J; junction bases unmatched: 3. The DNA for the CDR3 is TGTGCCAGCTCACAGGGACAGGGCACTGGAAACACCATATATTTT. It translates to CASSQGQGTGNTIYF.

In this sample, this clone turned up many times. This sequence joins TRBV6-1 and TRBJ1-5; D remains ambiguous. Germline CDR1 MNHNS, CDR2 SASEGT. CDR3 length: 15 residues. Trimming stripped 6 bases from V and 0 bases from J, with 12 bases between. As DNA, the CDR3 is TGTGCCAGCAGCTTACACGGGGATAGCAATCAGCCCCAGCATTTT. Its translation is CASSLHGDSNQPQHF.

J is TRBJ2-1 and V is TRBV6-1; D gene uncertain. CDR1 and CDR2 (germline): MNHNS, SASEGT. This CDR3 is built from 10 residues. Deletions cut 3 bases from V and 11 bases from J, with 5 bases between. CDR3 amino acids: CASSEEKQFF. The CDR3 DNA follows: TGTGCCAGCAGTGAGGAGAAGCAGTTCTTC.

This clone was observed once. V gene TRBV5-3 combines with J gene TRBJ2-7; 9 bases are a match to TRBD2. TRBV5-3 counts as an open reading frame of uncertain function. The V gene end was trimmed by 8 bases and the J gene end by 6 bases; junction bases not matched to a gene: 15. The CDR3 totals 15 residues. The CDR3 coding sequence is TGTGCCAGCCTGCGAACCATCAGCGGGAGGTTCGAGCAGTACTTC. Translation gives CASLRTISGRFEQYF.

CDR3 amino acids: CAWSAVLSTDTQYF. The CDR3 coding sequence is TGTGCCTGGAGTGCGGTCCTTAGCACAGATACGCAGTATTTT. The V and J genes are TRBV30 and TRBJ2-3; D gene ambiguous. The CDR3 consists of 14 residues. Germline V gene lookup returns CDR1 GTSNPN and CDR2 SVGIG (reference sequence). The V and J ends lost 1 base and 0 bases respectively, with 8 bases between them.

V usage is TRBV6-1 and J usage is TRBJ1-1, with TRBD1 matching 7 bases. The ends lost 9 bases at V and 1 base at J; junction bases unmatched: 5. CDR1 and CDR2 (germline): MNHNS, SASEGT. The CDR3 extends over 13 amino acids. CDR3 coding DNA: TGTGCCAGTTCGGGACAGCAGAACACTGAAGCTTTCTTT. Translating gives CASSGQQNTEAFF.

The chain joins TRBV5-1 to TRBJ2-5; D gene unclear. Trimming took off 0 bases at V and 5 bases at J, with 11 bases between the two ends. The CDR3 length is 14 residues. The V gene's germline CDR1 is SGHRS and CDR2 YFSETQ. The DNA of the CDR3 is TGCGCCAGCAGCTTGGGTCCAGTCGTGGAGACCCAGTACTTC. It codes for CASSLGPVVETQYF.

The rearrangement links TRBV9 to TRBJ2-2; 8 nucleotides match TRBD1. V gave up 3 bases and J gave up 3 bases; unmatched junction bases: 10. CDR1 and CDR2 (germline): SGDLS, YYNGEE. The CDR3 consists of 17 residues. CDR3 sequence reads: CASSARPGTGYTGELFF. CDR3 in DNA: TGTGCCAGCAGCGCCCGACCCGGGACAGGTTACACCGGGGAGCTGTTTTTT.

In its sample, this clone was seen once. This chain joins TRBV6-1 and TRBJ1-2; D is undetermined. V was clipped by 3 bases and J by 5 bases, with 13 bases between them. From germline, CDR1 is MNHNS and CDR2 SASEGT. The CDR3 covers 14 residues. The CDR3 is CASSERVAGYGYTF. As DNA, the CDR3 is TGTGCCAGCAGTGAGAGGGTGGCGGGATATGGCTACACCTTC.

V and J are TRBV6-1 and TRBJ1-5; D is unresolved. The CDR3 runs to 12 residues. Germline loops: CDR1 MNHNS, CDR2 SASEGT. Trimming took 2 bases from V and 4 from J, leaving 3 bases between them. The CDR3 DNA reads TGTGCCAGCAGTGAACCGAATCAGCCCCAGCATTTT. Translated, it gives CASSEPNQPQHF.

This chain links TRBV9 with TRBJ1-6; unclear D gene. V lost 0 bases, J lost 6 bases, and 7 bases lay in between. The CDR3 totals 14 residues. Germline-derived CDR1 and CDR2 are SGDLS and YYNGEE. The CDR3 protein is CASSVGGINSPLHF. CDR3 coding DNA: TGTGCCAGCAGCGTAGGCGGGATTAATTCACCCCTCCACTTT.

This chain links TRBV11-1 with TRBJ1-1, with 9 bases identical to TRBD1. The CDR3 is 15 residues long. Germline values: CDR1 SGHAT, CDR2 FQDESV (reference sequence). V trimming: 1 base; J trimming: 4 bases; junction bases outside the gene matches: 4. The CDR3 bases are TGTGCCAGCAGCTTAGTGGGGACAGGGACCACTGAAGCTTTCTTT. Protein sequence: CASSLVGTGTTEAFF.

V is TRBV30 and J is TRBJ1-1, with 7 bases that match TRBD1. There are 15 residues in the CDR3. V dropped 2 bases and J dropped 0; count of bases not matched to a gene: 6. In germline, CDR1 is GTSNPN, CDR2 SVGIG (reference sequence). CDR3 nucleotides: TGTGCCTGGAGTATACGACAGGGCATGAACACTGAAGCTTTCTTT. Protein sequence: CAWSIRQGMNTEAFF.

V usage is TRBV19 and J usage is TRBJ2-5; D may be TRBD1 (6 bases). CDR1 LNHDA and CDR2 SQIVND come from the germline V gene (reference sequence). The CDR3 runs to 14 residues. Trimming took 0 bases from V and 4 from J, leaving 9 bases between them. The CDR3: CASSIDQGRETQYF. CDR3 nucleotide sequence: TGTGCCAGTAGTATAGATCAGGGGAGAGAGACCCAGTACTTC.

DNA for the CDR3: TGTGCCAGCAGCCTGTCTCGCGCGGGAACGCCTTACAATGAGCAGTTCTTC. Its protein is CASSLSRAGTPYNEQFF. The chain couples TRBV7-2 to TRBJ2-1, with TRBD2 as a possible D gene (6 bases). Germline lookup yields CDR1 SGHTA and CDR2 FQGNSA. This CDR3 is built from 17 residues. Trimming removed 5 bases from V and 4 bases from J, with 21 bases in between.

The J gene is TRBJ1-1, the V gene TRBV9; 11 positions agree with TRBD1. Germline V gives CDR1 SGDLS, CDR2 YYNGEE. The J segment lost 7 bases and the V segment lost 2 bases, leaving 1 base of the junction unmatched. CDR3 length: 13 residues. In DNA form, the CDR3 reads TGTGCCAGCAGCGTCGGGACAGGGGGTGAAGCTTTCTTT. Its protein is CASSVGTGGEAFF.

For the CDR3, the DNA is TGTGCCATCAGTCCGCACCTCGGGGGTGCTAATGAAAAACTGTTTTTT. Translated: CAISPHLGGANEKLFF. V and J are TRBV10-3 and TRBJ1-4; D is perhaps TRBD1 (5 bases). Germline CDR1 reads ENHRY; CDR2 reads SYGVKD. The CDR3 spans 16 residues. V was trimmed by 5 bases and J by 3 bases, leaving 16 bases between them.

This chain uses TRBV6-1 with TRBJ1-5; 8 bases are shared with TRBD1. The ends lost 4 bases at V and 3 bases at J; junction bases unmatched: 2. The V gene's germline CDR1 is MNHNS and CDR2 SASEGT. The length of the CDR3 is 14 residues. Written as DNA, the CDR3 is TGTGCCAGCAGTGGGACAGGGTACAATCAGCCCCAGCATTTT. Amino acids: CASSGTGYNQPQHF.

This sequence joins TRBV10-2 and TRBJ2-3; D uncertain. Germline CDR1 and CDR2: WSHSY and SAAADI. This CDR3 contains 12 residues. V lost 5 bases and J 2 bases, leaving 5 bases between the germline ends. The CDR3 region has the DNA TGCGCCAGCAGTCCGTTCACAGATACGCAGTATTTT. Translating gives CASSPFTDTQYF.

The rearrangement links TRBV7-2 to TRBJ1-1, with a tentative D call TRBD1 (5 bases). The CDR3 runs 13 residues. The germline gives CDR1 SGHTA, CDR2 FQGNSA. Trimming took 2 bases from V and 1 from J, leaving 5 bases between them. As DNA, the CDR3 is TGTGCCAGCAGCTTAACAGGGAACACTGAAGCTTTCTTT. This sequence encodes CASSLTGNTEAFF.

The chain links TRBV28 to TRBJ2-7; D perhaps matches TRBD1 (5 bases). Germline V lookup: CDR1 MDHEN, CDR2 SYDVKM. V shed 2 bases and J shed 5 bases, with 22 bases lying between them. The CDR3 has 17 amino acids. CDR3 coding DNA: TGTGCCAGCAGTTTAATTGGAGTTTGGGCCAGGGCCCACGAGCAGTACTTC. Its translation: CASSLIGVWARAHEQYF.